These 28 T cell receptor beta chains came from one sample sequenced in a study of T-cell reconstitution after alpha-beta-depleted transplantation in children. The authors prepared the TCRbeta library with unique molecular identifiers. One entry per CDR3 protein, called by TCRdb with MiXCR from the PCR reads. The sample consists of about 610,000 distinct CDR3 sequences, under 12% of them appearing once. Sample: PBMCs from the stem cell graft donor, taken from the stem cell graft. Receptors originate from a human donor who donated a stem cell graft to a child with acute myeloid leukemia.

V and J are TRBV29-1 and TRBJ1-1, with TRBD1 identical over 10 bases. Germline CDR1 and CDR2: SQVTM and ANQGSEA. V shed 6 bases, J shed 5 bases, and the junction held 6 bases outside the gene matches. This CDR3 comprises 13 residues. Here the CDR3 reads CSVRQGAKTEAFF. The DNA of the CDR3 is TGCAGCGTCCGACAGGGGGCGAAAACTGAAGCTTTCTTT.

This clonotype was counted a few times. V and J are TRBV20-1 and TRBJ2-5; D ambiguous. Trimming took off 3 bases at V and 1 base at J, with 12 bases between the two ends. The CDR3 extends over 14 amino acids. Germline CDR1 reads DFQATT; CDR2 reads SNEGSKA (reference sequence). This CDR3 reads CSARWIVVQETQYF. Here the CDR3 DNA reads TGCAGTGCTAGGTGGATAGTCGTCCAAGAGACCCAGTACTTC.

This clonotype appeared a few times. The gene calls are TRBV19 and TRBJ1-5; TRBD1 aligns across 8 bases. There are 14 residues in the CDR3. CDR1 is LNHDA and CDR2 is SQIVND in the germline V gene (reference sequence). V dropped 4 bases and J dropped 11; count of bases not matched to a gene: 10. The CDR3 reads CASSKEDRERSQHF. The DNA of the CDR3 is TGTGCCAGTAGTAAGGAGGACAGGGAAAGGTCCCAGCATTTT. Filled out from reference TRBV19 and TRBJ1-5, the complete variable domain reads DGGITQSPKYLFRKEGQNVTLSCEQNLNHDAMYWYRQDPGQGLRLIYYSQIVNDFQKGDIAEGYSVSREKKESFPLTVTSAQKNPTAFYLCASSKEDRERSQHFGDGTRLSIL.

As concerns this clonotype: With a much larger clone just one base away, this may be a read error. This sequence joins TRBV20-1 and TRBJ2-5, with TRBD2 matching 8 bases. Germline V gene sequence: CDR1 DFQATT, CDR2 SNEGSKA (reference sequence). CDR3 size: 16 residues. CDR3 sequence: CGAKALGTRDQETQYF. For the CDR3, the DNA is TGCGGTGCTAAAGCTCTAGGGACTAGAGACCAAGAGACCCAGTACTTC.

This clonotype was seen at least ten times. The chain combines TRBV9 with TRBJ1-4; possible D gene TRBD1, 5 bases. Germline CDR1 and CDR2: SGDLS and YYNGEE. V was shortened by 2 bases and J by 2 bases, with 10 bases between the two germline ends. This CDR3 is 15 amino acids long. The CDR3 loop is CASSVGGKTNEKLFF. The CDR3 DNA is TGTGCCAGCAGCGTCGGGGGGAAGACTAATGAAAAACTGTTTTTT.

This clonotype was counted a few times. The V call is TRBV11-2, the J call TRBJ2-1; 9 bases match TRBD2. This CDR3 is built from 18 residues. Trimming removed 4 bases from V and 5 bases from J; junction bases left unmatched: 15. CDR1 and CDR2 (germline): SGHAT, FQNNGV. This chain's CDR3 is CASSSRRGGRAFDNEQFF. CDR3 DNA: TGTGCCAGCAGCTCCCGGCGAGGCGGGAGGGCCTTTGACAATGAGCAGTTCTTC.

This clonotype was observed at least ten times. The rearrangement uses TRBV7-9 and TRBJ2-7, with 10 bases identical to TRBD1. The V gene end was trimmed by 5 bases and the J gene end by 4 bases; junction bases not matched to a gene: 5. Germline assignment: CDR1 SEHNR and CDR2 FQNEAQ (reference sequence). The CDR3 runs to 14 residues. The CDR3 coding sequence is TGTGCCAGCAGCATCAGACAGGGGGCATACGAGCAGTACTTC. It yields the protein CASSIRQGAYEQYF.

The chain joins TRBV5-4 to TRBJ2-2; D is unresolved. Per germline, CDR1 SGHNT and CDR2 YYREEE (reference sequence). The V and J ends lost 3 bases and 5 bases respectively, with 14 bases between them. The CDR3 is 15 amino acids. CDR3 amino acids: CASSWIGQGTGELFF. CDR3 DNA sequence: TGTGCCAGCAGCTGGATTGGGCAAGGAACCGGGGAGCTGTTTTTT.

This sequence joins TRBV30 and TRBJ1-1; D not resolved. CDR1 is GTSNPN, CDR2 SVGIG, per germline (reference sequence). CDR3 size: 14 residues. V was trimmed by 2 bases and J by 1 base, leaving 11 bases between them. The chain's CDR3 is CAWSLPDKNTEAFF. The CDR3 DNA reads as TGTGCCTGGAGTCTCCCAGACAAGAACACTGAAGCTTTCTTT.

In DNA, the CDR3 is TGCAGTGCTCCCGAGAGCGGCCAAGAGACCCAGTACTTC. This encodes CSAPESGQETQYF. The J gene is TRBJ2-5, the V gene TRBV20-1; TRBD2 is a possible D gene (5 bases). Per germline, CDR1 DFQATT and CDR2 SNEGSKA (reference sequence). This CDR3 comprises 13 residues. V gave up 5 bases and J gave up 1 base, with 11 bases separating them.

The V call is TRBV12-3 or TRBV12-4, the J call TRBJ2-7, with 10 nucleotides matching TRBD2. The V segment lost 6 bases and the J segment 3 bases; nucleotides outside the gene matches: 5. The CDR3 loop spans 14 amino acids. CDR3 residues: CASRPSGRGYEQYF. The CDR3 nucleotides are TGTGCCAGCAGGCCTAGCGGGAGAGGCTACGAGCAGTACTTC.

This clonotype turned up a few times. The chain couples TRBV5-8 to TRBJ2-5, with 12 bases lining up with TRBD2. Germline V gene sequence: CDR1 SGHTS, CDR2 YDEGEE. This CDR3 region has 15 residues. Unmatched junction bases numbered 7, after V lost 4 bases and J lost 6 bases. This chain's CDR3 is CASSEGLAGRQTQYF. The CDR3, as DNA: TGTGCCAGCAGCGAGGGACTAGCGGGTCGGCAGACCCAGTACTTC.

The V and J genes are TRBV27 and TRBJ2-5; 12 positions match TRBD1. V trimming: 3 bases; J trimming: 5 bases; junction bases outside the gene matches: 7. The CDR3 has 16 residues. CDR1 is MNHEY and CDR2 is SMNVEV in the germline V gene (reference sequence). The CDR3 DNA is TGTGCCAGCAGTTTGACGGGACAGGGGGCGTATGAGACCCAGTACTTC. It codes for CASSLTGQGAYETQYF.

There are a few counts of this clonotype. This chain uses TRBV10-3 with TRBJ2-7, with D perhaps TRBD2 (7 bases). CDR3 length: 14 amino acids. Trimming took off 7 bases at V and 3 bases at J, with 16 bases between the two ends. CDR1 and CDR2 (germline): ENHRY, SYGVKD. The CDR3 is CAIMGASGYYEQYF. In nucleotides, the CDR3 is TGTGCCATCATGGGGGCTAGCGGCTACTACGAGCAGTACTTC.

This sequence joins TRBV29-1 and TRBJ2-7, with a weak D call TRBD1 (6 bases). The CDR3 has 14 residues. V was cut by 6 bases and J by 2 bases, with 17 bases left in between. Germline loops: CDR1 SQVTM, CDR2 ANQGSEA. The CDR3, as DNA: TGCAGCGTCGCCAAACCAGGGGTTCCCTACGAGCAGTACTTC. It encodes CSVAKPGVPYEQYF.

The chain has TRBV7-6 and TRBJ2-5; D is ambiguous. The CDR3 contains 14 residues. The ends were cut back, 0 bases at V and 7 bases at J, with 12 bases in the middle. Germline V lookup: CDR1 SGHVS, CDR2 FNYEAQ. The CDR3 protein is CASSLAGDVRTQYF. The CDR3 nucleotides are TGTGCCAGCAGCTTAGCTGGCGACGTGAGGACCCAGTACTTC.

This clonotype has a count of ten or more. The chain is built from TRBV20-1 and TRBJ2-7; 10 bases line up with TRBD2. The germline CDR1 and CDR2 sequences are DFQATT and SNEGSKA (reference sequence). This CDR3 spans 13 amino acids. The junction had 7 bases not matched to a gene; V was cut back by 7 bases and J by 4 bases. Written as DNA, the CDR3 is TGCAGTGGGGAGCGGGAGGGCCTGTACGAGCAGTACTTC. It encodes CSGEREGLYEQYF.

This clonotype was picked up many times. The chain joins TRBV29-1 to TRBJ2-5; D might be TRBD1 (6 bases). This CDR3 has 13 residues. Germline CDR1 reads SQVTM; CDR2 reads ANQGSEA. The V gene lost 5 bases and the J gene lost 1 base, with 11 bases spanning the gap. The CDR3 sequence is CSVTRQAQETQYF. The CDR3, as DNA: TGCAGCGTTACTAGACAGGCCCAAGAGACCCAGTACTTC.

The rearrangement joins TRBV6-5 to TRBJ2-3; TRBD2 is a possible D gene (5 bases). The CDR3 sequence is 17 residues long. Germline CDR1 is MNHEY and CDR2 is SVGAGI. V lost 2 bases to trimming and J lost 2 bases, with 17 bases between them. This CDR3 is CASSYTRTPRNTDTQYF. CDR3 coding DNA: TGTGCCAGCAGTTACACCCGGACTCCCAGGAACACAGATACGCAGTATTTT.

There are a few counts of this clonotype. This chain connects TRBV29-1 to TRBJ2-1; 9 bases fit TRBD2. Trimming at V came to 3 bases and at J to 8 bases, leaving 8 bases not matched to a gene. CDR1 and CDR2 from the germline V gene are SQVTM and ANQGSEA. This CDR3 has 14 amino acids. The CDR3 region has the DNA TGCAGCGTTGAGTATAGCGGGAGAATCTATGAGCAGTTCTTC. It codes for CSVEYSGRIYEQFF.

This clonotype was recorded many times. The V gene is TRBV7-3, the J gene TRBJ2-1; the D is unclear. The CDR3 loop spans 15 amino acids. Germline-derived CDR1 and CDR2 are SGHTA and FQGTGA. The germline V and J ends were trimmed by 1 base and 9 bases, with 16 bases remaining between them. In nucleotides, the CDR3 is TGTGCCAGCAGCTTAAGATCGGGTGGGTGGGGTGAGCAGTTCTTC. Translating gives CASSLRSGGWGEQFF.

J is TRBJ2-7 and V is TRBV3-1; the D call may be TRBD1 or TRBD2 (5 bases each). Trimming removed 7 bases at V and 7 bases at J, with 20 bases between. The CDR3 is 14 amino acids. Germline CDR1 and CDR2: LGHDT and YNNKEL (reference sequence). CDR3 in amino acids: CASKVGVGSEEQYF. The CDR3 DNA reads TGTGCCAGCAAAGTGGGGGTTGGATCGGAAGAGCAGTACTTC.

The J gene is TRBJ2-2, the V gene TRBV5-1; D uncertain. Germline values: CDR1 SGHRS, CDR2 YFSETQ. V shed 4 bases and J shed 4 bases, with 11 bases lying between them. The CDR3 runs to 14 residues. The CDR3 coding sequence is TGCGCCAGCAGCCCACTATCACCCACCGGGGAGCTGTTTTTT. It encodes CASSPLSPTGELFF.

This clonotype turned up a few times. This chain joins TRBV12-3 or TRBV12-4 and TRBJ2-2; 7 bases fit TRBD1. Trimming at V came to 7 bases and at J to 2 bases, leaving 10 bases not matched to a gene. This CDR3 spans 16 amino acids. The DNA of the CDR3 is TGTGCCAGCAACCTCATTAGGACAGGAAACACCGGGGAGCTGTTTTTT. It encodes CASNLIRTGNTGELFF.

This clonotype was found many times. The chain joins TRBV6-5 to TRBJ2-7, with TRBD2 identical over 7 bases. V trimming: 2 bases; J trimming: 4 bases; junction bases outside the gene matches: 5. This CDR3 has 14 residues. Germline V gene sequence: CDR1 MNHEY, CDR2 SVGAGI. The DNA of the CDR3 is TGTGCCAGCAGTTACGTGCGGGAGAGGTACGAGCAGTACTTC. Its protein product is CASSYVRERYEQYF.

This clonotype has just a few counts. V gene TRBV4-2 combines with J gene TRBJ2-7; 10 positions agree with TRBD1. The CDR3 is 16 amino acids. CDR1 is LGHNA and CDR2 is YNFKEQ in the germline V gene. V lost 2 bases and J lost 5; bases outside the gene matches: 9. The CDR3 here is CASSQSNRDRGHEQYF. CDR3 DNA sequence: TGTGCCAGCAGCCAATCTAATAGGGACAGGGGCCACGAGCAGTACTTC.

V and J are TRBV6-1 and TRBJ2-1, with D unresolved. The ends were cut back, 6 bases at V and 8 bases at J, with 17 bases in the middle. The CDR3 runs to 14 residues. CDR1 and CDR2 from the germline V gene are MNHNS and SASEGT. The CDR3 region has the DNA TGTGCCAGCAGGTCGGCGACTGGAGCCCATGAGCAGTTCTTC. It specifies CASRSATGAHEQFF.

V is TRBV29-1 and J is TRBJ2-1; 13 nucleotides agree with TRBD2. Per germline, CDR1 SQVTM and CDR2 ANQGSEA. The CDR3 sequence is 15 residues long. Trimming removed 2 bases from V and 7 bases from J; junction bases left unmatched: 5. Here the CDR3 reads CSVETGLAGRNEQFF. For the CDR3, the DNA is TGCAGCGTTGAAACGGGACTAGCGGGAAGGAATGAGCAGTTCTTC.